This paragraph reports one TCR beta chain. Germline V gene data show CDR1 as MNHEY and CDR2 as SVGAGI. This CDR3 has 14 residues. V lost 7 bases and J lost 2; bases outside the gene matches: 4. Method: immunoSEQ multiplex PCR; TCRdb's copy keeps in-frame clones and lacks some. The data contain hundreds of thousands of clones, roughly 82% of them seen just once; the ten biggest clones take up 4.5% to 6%. The data are from a study of blood T cell repertoires in COVID-19. Turning to the study itself: COVID-19 samples, acute and convalescent, were from the United States, Italy and Spain.

This rearrangement joins TRBV6-5 to TRBJ2-5; 10 bases are shared with TRBD1. Sequencing was done on a sample of peripheral blood. The TCR comes from an elderly woman with active or convalescent COVID-19. The DNA for the CDR3 is TGTGCCAGCACCGCGGACAGGGGGCAAGAGACCCAGTACTTC. The encoded protein is CASTADRGQETQYF.